Listed here is a single T cell receptor beta chain. Its antigen is unidentified. The data originate from a study of cytomegalovirus exposure and HLA in healthy donors. Study-level findings and limits: Because they were indistinguishable, some V segments, including TRBV6-2 and TRBV6-3, were excluded. A list of about 180 TCR beta chains associated with cytomegalovirus was given. Three chains linked to CMV were shown in vitro to be specific for CMV antigens. A missense variant in DCLRE1C was later tied to TCR beta V- and J-gene trimming.

CDR3 length equals 15 residues. Looked up from germline, CDR1 is SGHDN and CDR2 is FVKESK. Trimming stripped 4 bases from V and 0 bases from J, with 13 bases between. PCR primers comprised 60 Vbeta and 13 Jbeta primers. The assay was immunoSEQ multiplex PCR, and TCRdb's table has in-frame clones only and misses some. The sample includes about 180,000 clones, roughly four fifths of them seen just once. The source of this sequence is a woman in her 30s in good health and CMV-seronegative. The specimen sequenced was PBMCs. This chain connects TRBV14 to TRBJ2-7; D uncertain. CDR3 sequence: CASSPLGDPSYEQYF. CDR3 DNA sequence: TGTGCCAGCAGCCCGCTCGGAGATCCCTCCTACGAGCAGTACTTC.